These T cell receptor beta chains were read from a single sample in a study of CD8 T cells in ankylosing spondylitis. TCRdb called the 5' RACE reads again in MiXCR, with one record for every CDR3 protein. The table includes almost 400,000 distinct CDR3 sequences, around 22% detected once. Sequencing used blood, either unsorted or a sorted T cell fraction (not recorded which). The origin of the receptors is a male donor with ankylosing spondylitis. Both conserved end residues are part of each CDR3. Each record gives: CDR3 protein, CDR3 DNA, clone size, J gene, V gene, D gene. D genes are given only for firm matches. Size tells how often a clone was seen (once, few, many) or the class of an expanded clone, and some rows leave it out.

CASSLPGTYSEQFF,TGTGCCAGCAGTTTACCGGGGACGTACTCTGAGCAGTTCTTC,-,TRBJ2-1,TRBV28,-
CSAAHTYTGELFF,TGCAGTGCAGCCCACACTTACACCGGGGAGCTGTTTTTT,-,TRBJ2-2,TRBV20-1,-
CASSETSGSLVQYF,TGTGCCAGCAGCGAAACTAGCGGGAGTCTCGTTCAGTACTTC,-,TRBJ2-4,TRBV7-3,TRBD2
CASSLGLGTQYF,TGTGCCAGCAGTTTAGGTTTAGGCACGCAGTATTTT,few,TRBJ2-3,TRBV12-3/TRBV12-4,-
CASSPRTLANTGELFF,TGTGCCAGCAGCCCAAGAACGCTCGCGAACACCGGGGAGCTGTTTTTT,-,TRBJ2-2,TRBV7-8,-
CASSLDSVYEKLFF,TGCGCCAGCAGCTTGGACAGCGTTTATGAAAAACTGTTTTTT,few,TRBJ1-4,TRBV5-1,-
CASSLRITGLGSGANVLTF,TGCGCCAGCAGCTTGAGGATTACAGGTCTCGGATCTGGGGCCAACGTCCTGACTTTC,few,TRBJ2-6,TRBV5-1,-
CASSAGGGQPQHF,TGTGCCAGCAGCGCAGGCGGAGGGCAGCCCCAGCATTTT,-,TRBJ1-5,TRBV4-2,-
CASTRGARSPLHF,TGTGCCAGCACCCGGGGGGCGCGATCACCCCTCCACTTT,few,TRBJ1-6,TRBV2,-
CASSRTTTETQYF,TGTGCTAGCAGCCGTACTACAACGGAGACCCAGTACTTC,-,TRBJ2-5,TRBV7-7,-
CASSVAPGDYGYTF,TGTGCCAGCAGCGTAGCTCCGGGGGACTATGGCTACACCTTC,few,TRBJ1-2,TRBV9,-
CASSLDSRRNTGELFF,TGTGCCAGCAGTCTGGACTCGCGTCGAAACACCGGGGAGCTGTTTTTT,-,TRBJ2-2,TRBV6-1,-
CASRPDRAAYNEQFF,TGTGCCAGCAGACCCGACAGGGCGGCCTACAATGAGCAGTTCTTC,once,TRBJ2-1,TRBV2,TRBD1
CASSQEPATAGESEQYF,TGTGCCAGCAGCCAAGAACCCGCTACGGCGGGAGAGAGCGAGCAGTACTTC,-,TRBJ2-7,TRBV4-2,TRBD2
CASSSNHRDAAFPDGVNTEAFF,TGTGCCAGCAGCTCCAATCACCGGGACGCTGCTTTCCCGGATGGCGTGAACACTGAAGCTTTCTTT,-,TRBJ1-1,TRBV7-1,-
CASSLEFGTEAFF,TGTGCCAGCAGCTTGGAATTTGGCACTGAAGCTTTCTTT,-,TRBJ1-1,TRBV11-1,-
CSARDSDFQPQHF,TGCAGTGCTAGAGACTCTGATTTTCAGCCCCAGCATTTT,-,TRBJ1-5,TRBV20-1,-
CASSETNTGELFF,TGTGCCAGCAGCGAAACGAACACCGGGGAGCTGTTTTTT,many,TRBJ2-2,TRBV12-3/TRBV12-4,-
CASGRDSPTYEQYF,TGTGCCAGCGGACGGGACAGCCCAACTTACGAGCAGTACTTC,-,TRBJ2-7,TRBV2,TRBD1
CASSLDSNEQFF,TGCGCCAGCAGCTTGGACAGCAATGAGCAGTTCTTC,many,TRBJ2-1,TRBV5-1,-
CSVEALLATYNEQFF,TGCAGCGTTGAGGCATTACTAGCGACCTACAATGAGCAGTTCTTC,many,TRBJ2-1,TRBV29-1,TRBD2
CASISGSYEQYF,TGTGCCAGCATTAGCGGGAGTTACGAGCAGTACTTC,-,TRBJ2-7,TRBV28,TRBD2
CASSQVDGVGETQYF,TGTGCCAGCAGCCAAGTCGACGGTGTGGGAGAGACCCAGTACTTC,-,TRBJ2-5,TRBV4-2,-
CASGNPRRSPYQETQYF,TGTGCCAGCGGCAACCCAAGAAGGTCCCCGTACCAAGAGACCCAGTACTTC,-,TRBJ2-5,TRBV6-2/TRBV6-3,-
CSVEGPGAGDTQYF,TGCAGCGTTGAAGGTCCGGGGGCGGGTGATACGCAGTATTTT,-,TRBJ2-3,TRBV29-1,-
CASSLRRRSSYNEQFF,TGTGCCAGCAGTTTACGGCGAAGGAGCTCCTACAATGAGCAGTTCTTC,-,TRBJ2-1,TRBV2,-
CASSPPLLAGTQYF,TGTGCCAGCTCACCACCTCTACTAGCGGGCACGCAGTATTTT,few,TRBJ2-3,TRBV18,TRBD2
CATRGRAGFEQFF,TGTGCCACACGCGGGAGGGCCGGTTTTGAGCAGTTCTTC,-,TRBJ2-1,TRBV6-1,TRBD2
CASSFQGRNSPLHF,TGTGCCAGCAGTTTTCAGGGGCGTAATTCACCCCTCCACTTT,-,TRBJ1-6,TRBV12-3/TRBV12-4,-
CASRQGQGFNSPLHF,TGTGCCAGCAGACAGGGACAGGGGTTTAATTCACCCCTCCACTTT,once,TRBJ1-6,TRBV7-2,TRBD1
CASSIGTSSGANVLTF,TGTGCCAGTAGTATCGGGACGTCGTCTGGGGCCAACGTCCTGACTTTC,-,TRBJ2-6,TRBV19,-
CSIRPGLGTGELFF,TGCAGCATACGACCGGGACTAGGCACCGGGGAGCTGTTTTTT,few,TRBJ2-2,TRBV29-1,TRBD2
CASSIGFDNNEQFF,TGTGCCAGTAGTATAGGTTTCGACAACAATGAGCAGTTCTTC,-,TRBJ2-1,TRBV19,-
CASTLTPAENTIYF,TGTGCCAGCACCCTGACTCCTGCGGAAAACACCATATATTTT,-,TRBJ1-3,TRBV6-1,-
CASSTAGTSTDTQYF,TGCGCCAGCAGCACAGCCGGGACTAGCACAGATACGCAGTATTTT,-,TRBJ2-3,TRBV5-1,-
CASSFLPGDHLFSYNEQFF,TGTGCCAGCAGTTTTTTACCCGGGGACCACCTATTTTCCTACAATGAGCAGTTCTTC,-,TRBJ2-1,TRBV27,-
CSAPLPGFEAGQYF,TGCAGCGCCCCTTTACCGGGATTCGAAGCGGGGCAGTATTTT,few,TRBJ2-3,TRBV29-1,-
CASSSWNTVSYEQYF,TGTGCCAGCAGTTCCTGGAATACCGTCTCCTACGAGCAGTACTTC,many,TRBJ2-7,TRBV27,-
CASSDPLTETQYF,TGTGCCAGCAGTGACCCCCTCACAGAGACCCAGTACTTC,-,TRBJ2-5,TRBV2,-
CSARDSVNTEAFF,TGCAGTGCTAGAGATTCAGTTAACACTGAAGCTTTCTTT,-,TRBJ1-1,TRBV20-1,-
CASSFSRIGQDEQYF,TGTGCCAGCAGTTTCAGCAGAATTGGACAGGACGAGCAGTACTTC,-,TRBJ2-7,TRBV28,TRBD1
CASSRLGQDNQPQHF,TGTGCCAGCAGCCGGCTGGGACAGGATAATCAGCCCCAGCATTTT,-,TRBJ1-5,TRBV5-6,TRBD1
CASSYDGEGTEAFF,TGTGCCAGCAGTTACGACGGGGAGGGTACTGAAGCTTTCTTT,few,TRBJ1-1,TRBV6-2/TRBV6-3,-
CASSLVGPDGKLFF,TGTGCCAGCAGCTTAGTGGGCCCAGATGGGAAACTGTTTTTT,few,TRBJ1-4,TRBV7-9,-
CASSQARGAWPGELFF,TGCGCCAGCAGCCAAGCTAGGGGGGCTTGGCCCGGGGAGCTGTTTTTT,-,TRBJ2-2,TRBV4-3,-
CATSRDRDATSDTQYF,TGTGCCACCAGCAGAGATCGAGACGCCACGTCAGATACGCAGTATTTT,few,TRBJ2-3,TRBV15,-
CASRLDSGANVLTF,TGTGCCAGCAGACTAGACTCTGGGGCCAACGTCCTGACTTTC,few,TRBJ2-6,TRBV2,-
CSALAGGLAGGPSYEQYF,TGCAGTGCTCTTGCGGGGGGACTAGCGGGAGGGCCGTCGTACGAGCAGTACTTC,-,TRBJ2-7,TRBV20-1,TRBD2